This T cell receptor beta chain was recorded in a study of T cells after yellow fever vaccination. Study-level findings and limits: Post-booster samples contained most primary-vaccination clones (about 95% CD4, less than 90% CD8). Weaker overall, the secondary response nonetheless peaked faster (day 5 versus 15).

This clonotype appeared many times. Its target is not known. Making TCR cDNA involved 5'RACE template switching, which added UMIs and a universal primer site. TCRdb itself ran the 5' RACE reads through MiXCR, one entry per CDR3 protein. The sample shows roughly 500,000 distinct CDR3 sequences, 15% to 20% of them seen only once. CDR1 MNHNS and CDR2 SASEGT come from the germline V gene. Trimming cost V 4 bases and J 3 bases; bases outside gene matches: 3. The length of the CDR3 is 14 residues. The clonotype was recovered from a young man who received the YFV17D yellow fever vaccine. Sequencing used PBMCs, obtained 15 days after the yellow fever booster vaccination. This chain links TRBV6-1 with TRBJ2-7; 10 nucleotides line up with TRBD1. The CDR3 DNA is TGTGCCAGCAGTGCCGGGACAGGGGACTACGAGCAGTACTTC. This translates into CASSAGTGDYEQYF.